The clone carrying this T cell receptor beta chain was detected only a few times. Its antigen is unidentified. Germline V gene data show CDR1 as ENHRY and CDR2 as SYGVKD. V was cut by 0 bases and J by 5 bases, with 17 bases left in between. The CDR3 runs to 16 residues. The data belong to a study of T-cell memory formation after mild COVID-19. The wider study: Clustering of TCRs was largely donor specific.

Findings and limits, study-wide: Researchers could not confirm that second-wave clones peaking on day 37 targeted SARS-CoV-2.

Using constant-segment primers, 5'RACE produced TCR alpha and TCR beta cDNA libraries carrying sample barcodes and UMIs. TCRdb reanalysed the 5' RACE reads using MiXCR and keeps one entry per CDR3 protein. The sample records 65,000 to 100,000 distinct CDR3 sequences, more than 10% being singletons. The receptor was derived from a man aged 18-30 years who had mild COVID-19 (a few samples of this study predate the infection). Cell type and time point are not known. The sequenced sample consisted of PBMCs or a T cell subset sorted from them (not recorded which). The chain links TRBV10-3 to TRBJ2-7; D is perhaps TRBD1 or TRBD2 (5 bases each). The CDR3 is CAISESGQGPVNEQYF. The CDR3 coding sequence is TGTGCCATCAGTGAGTCCGGGCAGGGACCCGTCAACGAGCAGTACTTC.